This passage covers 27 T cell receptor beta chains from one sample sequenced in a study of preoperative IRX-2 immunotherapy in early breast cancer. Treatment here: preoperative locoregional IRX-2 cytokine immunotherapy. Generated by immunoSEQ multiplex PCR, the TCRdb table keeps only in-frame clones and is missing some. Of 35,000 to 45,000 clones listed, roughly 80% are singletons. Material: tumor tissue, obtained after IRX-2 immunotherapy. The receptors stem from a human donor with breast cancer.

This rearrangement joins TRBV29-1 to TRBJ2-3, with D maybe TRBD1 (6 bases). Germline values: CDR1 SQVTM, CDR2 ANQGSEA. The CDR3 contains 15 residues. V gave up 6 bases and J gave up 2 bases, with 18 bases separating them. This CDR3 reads CSVGAQVEVTDTQYF. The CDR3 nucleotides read TGCAGCGTGGGGGCGCAGGTGGAGGTCACAGATACGCAGTATTTT.

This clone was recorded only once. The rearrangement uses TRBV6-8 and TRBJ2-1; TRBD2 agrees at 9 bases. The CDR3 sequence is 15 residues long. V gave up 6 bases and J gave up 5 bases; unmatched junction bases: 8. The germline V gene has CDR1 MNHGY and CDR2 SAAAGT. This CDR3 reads CASRDPGTSNNEQFF. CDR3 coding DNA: TGTGCCAGCAGGGACCCCGGGACTAGCAACAATGAGCAGTTCTTC.

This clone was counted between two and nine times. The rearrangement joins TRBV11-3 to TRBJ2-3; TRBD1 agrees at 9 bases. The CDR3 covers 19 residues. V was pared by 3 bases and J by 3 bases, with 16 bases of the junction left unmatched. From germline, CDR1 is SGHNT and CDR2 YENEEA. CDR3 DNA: TGTGCCAGCAGCTTGGGCGCAGACAGGGGGTGGGGGAAAACAGATACGCAGTATTTT. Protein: CASSLGADRGWGKTDTQYF.

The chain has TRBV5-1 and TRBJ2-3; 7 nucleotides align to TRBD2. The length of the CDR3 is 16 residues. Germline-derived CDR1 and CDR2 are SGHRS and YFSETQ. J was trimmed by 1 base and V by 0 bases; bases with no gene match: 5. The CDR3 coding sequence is TGCGCCAGCAGCTTGGCCCTCAGCGGGGGCACAGATACGCAGTATTTT. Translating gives CASSLALSGGTDTQYF. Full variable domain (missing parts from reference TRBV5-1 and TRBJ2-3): KAGVTQTPRYLIKTRGQQVTLSCSPISGHRSVSWYQQTPGQGLQFLFEYFSETQRNKGNFPGRFSGRQFSNSRSEMNVSTLELGDSALYLCASSLALSGGTDTQYFGPGTRLTVL.

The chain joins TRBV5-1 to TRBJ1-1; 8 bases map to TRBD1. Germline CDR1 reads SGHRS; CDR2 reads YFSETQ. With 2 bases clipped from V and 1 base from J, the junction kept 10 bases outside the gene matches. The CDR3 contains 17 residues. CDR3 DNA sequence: TGCGCCAGCAGCTTCGGAACAGGGGGAATAGGGAACACTGAAGCTTTCTTT. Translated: CASSFGTGGIGNTEAFF.

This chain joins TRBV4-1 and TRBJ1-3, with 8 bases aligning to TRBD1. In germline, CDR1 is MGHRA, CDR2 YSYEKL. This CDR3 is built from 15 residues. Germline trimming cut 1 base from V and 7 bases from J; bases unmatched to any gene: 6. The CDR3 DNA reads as TGCGCCAGCAGCCAAGGACAGGGGAACCTGAACACCATATATTTT. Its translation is CASSQGQGNLNTIYF.

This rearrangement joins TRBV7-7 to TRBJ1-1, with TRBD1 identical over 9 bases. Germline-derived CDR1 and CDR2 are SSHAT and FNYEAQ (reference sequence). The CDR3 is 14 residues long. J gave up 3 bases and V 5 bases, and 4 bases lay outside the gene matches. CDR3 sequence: CASSPGQGYTEAFF. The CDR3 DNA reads TGTGCCAGCAGCCCGGGACAGGGATACACTGAAGCTTTCTTT.

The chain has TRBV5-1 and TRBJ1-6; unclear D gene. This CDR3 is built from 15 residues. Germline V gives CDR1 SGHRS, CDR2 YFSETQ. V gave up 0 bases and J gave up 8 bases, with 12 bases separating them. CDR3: CASSLDKAPDSPLHF. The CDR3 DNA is TGCGCCAGCAGCTTGGATAAGGCCCCAGATTCACCCCTCCACTTT.

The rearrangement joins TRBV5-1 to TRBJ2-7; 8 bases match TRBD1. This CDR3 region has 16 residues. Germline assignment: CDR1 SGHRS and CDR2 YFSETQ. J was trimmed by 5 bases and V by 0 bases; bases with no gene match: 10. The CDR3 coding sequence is TGCGCCAGCAGCTTGGGGGACAGGAGAGTTATTCACGAGCAGTACTTC. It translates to CASSLGDRRVIHEQYF. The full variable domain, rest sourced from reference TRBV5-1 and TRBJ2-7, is KAGVTQTPRYLIKTRGQQVTLSCSPISGHRSVSWYQQTPGQGLQFLFEYFSETQRNKGNFPGRFSGRQFSNSRSEMNVSTLELGDSALYLCASSLGDRRVIHEQYFGPGTRLTVT.

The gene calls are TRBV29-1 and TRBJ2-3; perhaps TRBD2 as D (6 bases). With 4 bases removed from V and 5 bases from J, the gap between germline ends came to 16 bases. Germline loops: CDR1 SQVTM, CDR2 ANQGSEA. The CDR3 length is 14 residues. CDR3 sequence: CSVAAGPWGDTQYF. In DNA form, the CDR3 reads TGCAGCGTTGCGGCGGGGCCCTGGGGAGATACGCAGTATTTT.

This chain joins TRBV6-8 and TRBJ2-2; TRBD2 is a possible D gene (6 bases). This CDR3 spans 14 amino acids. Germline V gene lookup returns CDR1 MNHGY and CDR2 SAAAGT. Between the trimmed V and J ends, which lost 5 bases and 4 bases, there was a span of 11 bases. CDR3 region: CASSAGTLTGELFF. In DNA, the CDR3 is TGTGCCAGCAGTGCTGGGACTCTCACCGGGGAGCTGTTTTTT.

CDR3 nucleotide sequence: TGTGCCAGCAGCTTAGCGTCAATACAGGTGAATAACTATGGCTACACCTTC. Protein sequence: CASSLASIQVNNYGYTF. This chain uses TRBV7-5 with TRBJ1-2; the tabulated D call, TRBD1, remains unverified against the DNA. TRBV7-5 is listed as a pseudogene. CDR3 length: 17 residues.

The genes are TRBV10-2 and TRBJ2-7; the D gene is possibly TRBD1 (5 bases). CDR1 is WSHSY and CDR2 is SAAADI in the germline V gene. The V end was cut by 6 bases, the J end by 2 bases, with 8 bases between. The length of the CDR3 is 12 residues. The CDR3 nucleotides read TGCGCCAGCAGGGACATAACCTACGAGCAGTACTTC. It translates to CASRDITYEQYF.

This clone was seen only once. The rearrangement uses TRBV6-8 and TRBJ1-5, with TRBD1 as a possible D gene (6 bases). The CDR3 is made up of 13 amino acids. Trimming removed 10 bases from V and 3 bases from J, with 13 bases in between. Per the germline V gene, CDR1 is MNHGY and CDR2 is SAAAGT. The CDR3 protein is CATRTVYNQPQHF. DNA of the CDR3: TGTGCCACAAGGACAGTTTACAATCAGCCCCAGCATTTT.

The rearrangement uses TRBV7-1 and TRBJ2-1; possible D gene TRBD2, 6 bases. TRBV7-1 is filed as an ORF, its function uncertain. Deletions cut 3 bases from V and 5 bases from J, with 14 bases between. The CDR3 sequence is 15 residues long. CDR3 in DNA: TGTGCCAGCAGCTCGGCCGGGACTGGGAACAATGAGCAGTTCTTC. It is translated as CASSSAGTGNNEQFF.

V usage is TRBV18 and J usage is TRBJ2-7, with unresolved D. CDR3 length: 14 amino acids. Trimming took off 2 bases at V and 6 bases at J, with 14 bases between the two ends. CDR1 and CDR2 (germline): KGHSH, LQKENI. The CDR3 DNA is TGTGCCAGCTCACCAGTCGGTAGGGTGGCCGAGCAGTACTTC. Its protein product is CASSPVGRVAEQYF.

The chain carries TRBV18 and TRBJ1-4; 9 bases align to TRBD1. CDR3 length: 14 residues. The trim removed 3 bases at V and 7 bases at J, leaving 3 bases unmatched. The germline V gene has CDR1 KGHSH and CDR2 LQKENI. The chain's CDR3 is CASSPGTGPEKLFF. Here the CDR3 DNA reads TGTGCCAGCTCACCCGGGACAGGGCCTGAAAAACTGTTTTTT.

The CDR3 here is CASSKGGYRVLNEKLFF. The CDR3 nucleotides read TGTGCCAGCAGTAAAGGGGGCTACAGAGTTCTTAATGAAAAACTGTTTTTT. The chain links TRBV6-8 to TRBJ1-4, with TRBD1 identical over 7 bases. Germline assignment: CDR1 MNHGY and CDR2 SAAAGT. This CDR3 has 17 residues. The V and J ends lost 5 bases and 4 bases, in that order; junction bases with no gene match: 13.

The CDR3 bases are TGTGCCAGCAGACCCGGGACTAGCGGGATGAATACGCAGTATTTT. Translating gives CASRPGTSGMNTQYF. The V and J genes are TRBV28 and TRBJ2-3, with 13 nucleotides matching TRBD2. J was trimmed by 7 bases and V by 6 bases; bases with no gene match: 7. The germline V gene has CDR1 MDHEN and CDR2 SYDVKM. The CDR3 runs 15 residues.

The CDR3 DNA is TGTGCCAGCGGACGGATTAGCAATCAGCCCCAGCATTTT. This gives the protein CASGRISNQPQHF. The chain joins TRBV6-8 to TRBJ1-5; unclear D gene. The CDR3 consists of 13 residues. Germline assignment: CDR1 MNHGY and CDR2 SAAAGT. V gave up 8 bases and J gave up 0 bases, with 8 bases separating them.

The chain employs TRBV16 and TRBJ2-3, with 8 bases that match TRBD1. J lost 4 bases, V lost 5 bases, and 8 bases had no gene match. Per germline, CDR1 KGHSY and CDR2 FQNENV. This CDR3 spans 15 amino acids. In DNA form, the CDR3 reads TGTGCCAGCAGCAGAGGGACAGGAGACTCAGATACGCAGTATTTT. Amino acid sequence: CASSRGTGDSDTQYF.

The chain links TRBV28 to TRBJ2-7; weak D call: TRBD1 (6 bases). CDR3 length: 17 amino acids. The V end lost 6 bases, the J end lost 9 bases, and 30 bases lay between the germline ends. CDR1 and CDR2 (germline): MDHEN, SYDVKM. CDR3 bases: TGTGCCAGCAGCAAGGGTGGGGGCAGAACATCGGCCAGTCGGCAGTACTTC. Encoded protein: CASSKGGGRTSASRQYF.

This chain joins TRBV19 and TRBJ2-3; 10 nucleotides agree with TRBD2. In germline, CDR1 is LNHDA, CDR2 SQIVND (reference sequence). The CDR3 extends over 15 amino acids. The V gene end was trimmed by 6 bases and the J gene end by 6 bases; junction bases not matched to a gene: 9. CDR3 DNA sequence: TGTGCCAGTAGCCAGAGAGCGGGAGGGGGTGATACGCAGTATTTT. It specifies CASSQRAGGGDTQYF.

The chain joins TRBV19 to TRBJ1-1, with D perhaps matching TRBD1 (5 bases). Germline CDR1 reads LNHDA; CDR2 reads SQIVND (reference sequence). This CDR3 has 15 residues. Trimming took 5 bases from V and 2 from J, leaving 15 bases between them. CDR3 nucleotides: TGTGCCAGTAGTGCCGGGACGACAGCTAACACTGAAGCTTTCTTT. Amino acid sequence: CASSAGTTANTEAFF.

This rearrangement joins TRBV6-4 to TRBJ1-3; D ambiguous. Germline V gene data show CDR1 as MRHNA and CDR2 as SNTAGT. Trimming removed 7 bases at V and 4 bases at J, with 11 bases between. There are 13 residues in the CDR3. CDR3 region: CASISGLGNTIYF. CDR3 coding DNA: TGTGCCAGCATTTCGGGGTTAGGAAACACCATATATTTT.

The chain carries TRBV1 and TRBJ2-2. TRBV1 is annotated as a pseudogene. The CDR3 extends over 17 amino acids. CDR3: CASSQEVKVANTGELFF. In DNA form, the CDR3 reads TGCGCCAGCAGCCAAGAAGTAAAAGTCGCGAACACCGGGGAGCTGTTTTTT.

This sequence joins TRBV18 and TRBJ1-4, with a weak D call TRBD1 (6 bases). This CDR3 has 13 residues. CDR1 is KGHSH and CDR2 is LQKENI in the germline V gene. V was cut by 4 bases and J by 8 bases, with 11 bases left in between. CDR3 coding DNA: TGTGCCAGCTCACGGACAGCCCTAGAAAAACTGTTTTTT. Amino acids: CASSRTALEKLFF.